This T cell receptor (beta chain) was sequenced for a study of cytomegalovirus exposure and HLA in healthy donors. Study information: Of over 350 genotyped donors, roughly 81% grouped in the Caucasian-associated ancestry cluster.

Between the trimmed V and J ends, which lost 4 bases and 0 bases, there was a span of 10 bases. The CDR3 has 15 amino acids. Germline V gene data show CDR1 as SNHLY and CDR2 as FYNNEI. PCR used 60 Vbeta primers and 13 Jbeta primers. Here immunoSEQ multiplex PCR was the method, and the copy in TCRdb shows in-frame clones only, minus some. In total, the table holds around 190,000 clones. With respect to this clone: Antigen: not known.

Whole-study findings and limits: A reported reduction in N-insertions relative to the roughly 610-donor mean was seen in an Asian-associated ancestry cluster in a later analysis. Despite most TCR sequences being rare, some public TCRs occurred in many donors. HLA alleles showed associations with some 17,000 TCR beta sequences in a later analysis, at a 0.05 false discovery rate.

Sequences were obtained from PBMCs. The sequence derives from a woman aged 30 to 39 in good health and CMV-seropositive. The rearrangement links TRBV2 to TRBJ1-5; no firm D call. DNA of the CDR3: TGTGCCAGCAGTGCAGTCGCCGATAGCAATCAGCCCCAGCATTTT. Its translation is CASSAVADSNQPQHF.